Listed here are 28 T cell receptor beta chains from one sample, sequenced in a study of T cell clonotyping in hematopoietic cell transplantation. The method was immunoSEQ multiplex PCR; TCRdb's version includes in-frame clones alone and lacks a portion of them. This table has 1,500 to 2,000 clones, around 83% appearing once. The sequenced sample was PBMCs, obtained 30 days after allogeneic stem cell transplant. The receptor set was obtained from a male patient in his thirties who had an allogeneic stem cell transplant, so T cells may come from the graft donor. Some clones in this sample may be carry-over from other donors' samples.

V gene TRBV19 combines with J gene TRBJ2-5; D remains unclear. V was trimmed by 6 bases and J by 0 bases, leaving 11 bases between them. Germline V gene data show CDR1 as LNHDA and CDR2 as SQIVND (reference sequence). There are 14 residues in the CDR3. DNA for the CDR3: TGTGCCAGTAGCGGGTCTCAGTACCAAGAGACCCAGTACTTC. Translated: CASSGSQYQETQYF.

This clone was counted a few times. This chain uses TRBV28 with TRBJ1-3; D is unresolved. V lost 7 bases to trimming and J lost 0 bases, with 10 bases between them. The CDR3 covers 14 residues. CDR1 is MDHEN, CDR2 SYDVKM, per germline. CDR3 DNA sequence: TGTGCCAGCACCTCATTTGGCTCTGGAAACACCATATATTTT. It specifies CASTSFGSGNTIYF. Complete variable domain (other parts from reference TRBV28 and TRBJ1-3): DVKVTQSSRYLVKRTGEKVFLECVQDMDHENMFWYRQDPGLGLRLIYFSYDVKMKEKGDIPEGYSVSREKKERFSLILESASTNQTSMYLCASTSFGSGNTIYFGEGSWLTVV.

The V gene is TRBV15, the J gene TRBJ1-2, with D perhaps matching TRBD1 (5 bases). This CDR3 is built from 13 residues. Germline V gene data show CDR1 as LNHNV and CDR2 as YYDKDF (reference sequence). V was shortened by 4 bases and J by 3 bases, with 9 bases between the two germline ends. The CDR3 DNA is TGTGCCACCAGCATTGGCAGGGACTATGGCTACACCTTC. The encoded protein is CATSIGRDYGYTF. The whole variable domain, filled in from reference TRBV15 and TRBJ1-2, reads DAMVIQNPRYQVTQFGKPVTLSCSQTLNHNVMYWYQQKSSQAPKLLFHYYDKDFNNEADTPDNFQSRRPNTSFCFLDIRSPGLGDTAMYLCATSIGRDYGYTFGSGTRLTVV.

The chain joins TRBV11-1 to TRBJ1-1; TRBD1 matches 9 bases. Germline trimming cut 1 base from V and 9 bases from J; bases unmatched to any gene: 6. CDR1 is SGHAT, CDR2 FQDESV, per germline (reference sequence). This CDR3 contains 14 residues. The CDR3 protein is CASSLEGTGFQAFF. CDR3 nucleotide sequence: TGTGCCAGCAGCTTAGAGGGGACAGGGTTTCAAGCTTTCTTT.

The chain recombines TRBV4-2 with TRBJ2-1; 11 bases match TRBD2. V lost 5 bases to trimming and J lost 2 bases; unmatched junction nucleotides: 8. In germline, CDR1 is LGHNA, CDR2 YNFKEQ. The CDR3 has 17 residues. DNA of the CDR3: TGTGCCAGCAGCTCCATCGAACTAGCGGGAGCCTACAATGAGCAGTTCTTC. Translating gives CASSSIELAGAYNEQFF.

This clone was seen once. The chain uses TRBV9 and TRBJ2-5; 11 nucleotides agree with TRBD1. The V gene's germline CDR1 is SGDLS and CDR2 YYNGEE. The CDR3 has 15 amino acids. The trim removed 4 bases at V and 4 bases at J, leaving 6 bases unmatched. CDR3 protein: CASSLDGTGGETQYF. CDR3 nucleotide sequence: TGTGCCAGCAGCCTCGACGGGACAGGGGGAGAGACCCAGTACTTC.

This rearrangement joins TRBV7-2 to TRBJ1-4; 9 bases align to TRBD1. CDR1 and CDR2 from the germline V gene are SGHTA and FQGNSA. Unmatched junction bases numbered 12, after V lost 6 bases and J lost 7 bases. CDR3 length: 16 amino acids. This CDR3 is CASRTGTGSFSEKLFF. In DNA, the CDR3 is TGTGCCAGCAGAACCGGGACAGGGAGTTTCTCTGAAAAACTGTTTTTT.

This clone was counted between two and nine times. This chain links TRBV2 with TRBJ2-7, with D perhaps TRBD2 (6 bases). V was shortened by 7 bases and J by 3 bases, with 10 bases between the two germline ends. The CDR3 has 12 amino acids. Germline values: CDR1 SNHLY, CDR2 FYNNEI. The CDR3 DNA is TGTGCCAGCAACGCGGGAATCTACGAGCAGTACTTC. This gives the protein CASNAGIYEQYF. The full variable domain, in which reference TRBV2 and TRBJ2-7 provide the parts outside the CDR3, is EPEVTQTPSHQVTQMGQEVILRCVPISNHLYFYWYRQILGQKVEFLVSFYNNEISEKSEIFDDQFSVERPDGSNFTLKIRSTKLEDSAMYFCASNAGIYEQYFGPGTRLTVT.

The CDR3 coding sequence is TGCAGCGTGAAAGAACCGGGACTAGTTCAAGAGACCCAGTACTTC. This encodes CSVKEPGLVQETQYF. This chain uses TRBV29-1 with TRBJ2-5, with 8 bases lining up with TRBD2. The germline gives CDR1 SQVTM, CDR2 ANQGSEA. The CDR3 runs 15 residues. Trimming at V came to 6 bases and at J to 2 bases, leaving 11 bases not matched to a gene. The entire variable domain, with the rest obtained from reference TRBV29-1 and TRBJ2-5, is as follows: SAVISQKPSRDICQRGTSLTIQCQVDSQVTMMFWYRQQPGQSLTLIATANQGSEATYESGFVIDKFPISRPNLTFSTLTVSNMSPEDSSIYLCSVKEPGLVQETQYFGPGTRLLVL.

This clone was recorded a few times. The CDR3 bases are TGTGCCAGCAGTGACGCAACTAGCGGGATCGGGGAGCAGTTCTTC. This codes for CASSDATSGIGEQFF. The rearrangement links TRBV2 to TRBJ2-1; 10 nucleotides line up with TRBD2. The CDR3 covers 15 residues. Germline V gene lookup returns CDR1 SNHLY and CDR2 FYNNEI. With 3 bases clipped from V and 10 bases from J, the junction kept 9 bases outside the gene matches.

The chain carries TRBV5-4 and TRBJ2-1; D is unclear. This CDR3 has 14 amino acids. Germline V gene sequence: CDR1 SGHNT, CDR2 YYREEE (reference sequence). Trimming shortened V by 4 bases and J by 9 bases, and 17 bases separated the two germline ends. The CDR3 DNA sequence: TGTGCCAGCAGCCGACCAGGATCCCATTCTGAGCAGTTCTTC. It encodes CASSRPGSHSEQFF.

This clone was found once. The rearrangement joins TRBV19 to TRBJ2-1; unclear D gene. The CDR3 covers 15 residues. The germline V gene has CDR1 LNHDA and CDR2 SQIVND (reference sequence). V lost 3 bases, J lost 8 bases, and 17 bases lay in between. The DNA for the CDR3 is TGTGCCAGTAGTATGGCTTACCCCGGGTCCGATGAGCAGTTCTTC. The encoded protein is CASSMAYPGSDEQFF.

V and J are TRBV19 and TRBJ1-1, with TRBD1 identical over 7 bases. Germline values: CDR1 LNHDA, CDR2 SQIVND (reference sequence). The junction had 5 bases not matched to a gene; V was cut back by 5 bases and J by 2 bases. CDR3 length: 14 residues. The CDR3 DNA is TGTGCCAGTAGTTCAGACAGGGCAAACACTGAAGCTTTCTTT. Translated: CASSSDRANTEAFF.

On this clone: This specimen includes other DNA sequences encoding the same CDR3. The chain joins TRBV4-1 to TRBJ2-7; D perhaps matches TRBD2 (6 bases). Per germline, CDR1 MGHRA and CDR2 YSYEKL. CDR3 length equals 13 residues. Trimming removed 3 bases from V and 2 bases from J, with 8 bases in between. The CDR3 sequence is CASSQGGPYEQYF. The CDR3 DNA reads TGCGCCAGCAGCCAGGGAGGACCCTACGAGCAGTACTTC.

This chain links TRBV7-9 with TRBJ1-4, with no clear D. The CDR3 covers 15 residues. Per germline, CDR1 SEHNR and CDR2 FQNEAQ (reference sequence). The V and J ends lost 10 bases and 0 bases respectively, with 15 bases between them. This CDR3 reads CATIRLGATNEKLFF. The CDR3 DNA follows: TGTGCCACCATACGCCTCGGGGCAACTAATGAAAAACTGTTTTTT.

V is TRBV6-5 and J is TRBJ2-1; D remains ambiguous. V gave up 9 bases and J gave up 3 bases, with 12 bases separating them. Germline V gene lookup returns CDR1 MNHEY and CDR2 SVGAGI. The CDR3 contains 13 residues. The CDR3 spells CASVGRFYNEQFF. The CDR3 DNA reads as TGTGCCAGTGTAGGTCGGTTCTACAATGAGCAGTTCTTC.

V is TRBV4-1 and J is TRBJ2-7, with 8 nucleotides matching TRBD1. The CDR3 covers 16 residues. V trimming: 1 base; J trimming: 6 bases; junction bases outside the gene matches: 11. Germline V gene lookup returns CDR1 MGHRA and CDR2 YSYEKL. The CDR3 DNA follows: TGCGCCAGCAGCCAAGTCCGGGACAGGATAGATCGCGAGCAGTACTTC. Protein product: CASSQVRDRIDREQYF.

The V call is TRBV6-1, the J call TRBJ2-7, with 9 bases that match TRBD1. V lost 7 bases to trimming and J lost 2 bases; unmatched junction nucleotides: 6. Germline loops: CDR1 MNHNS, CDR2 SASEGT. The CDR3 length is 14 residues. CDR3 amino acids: CASTRGTGTYEQYF. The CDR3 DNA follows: TGTGCCAGCACTAGGGGGACAGGGACCTACGAGCAGTACTTC.

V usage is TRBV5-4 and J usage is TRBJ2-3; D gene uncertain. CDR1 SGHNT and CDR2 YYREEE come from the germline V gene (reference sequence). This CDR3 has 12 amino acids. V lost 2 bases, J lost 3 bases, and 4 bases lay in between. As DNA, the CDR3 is TGTGCCAGCAGCTTCCGGACAGATACGCAGTATTTT. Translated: CASSFRTDTQYF.

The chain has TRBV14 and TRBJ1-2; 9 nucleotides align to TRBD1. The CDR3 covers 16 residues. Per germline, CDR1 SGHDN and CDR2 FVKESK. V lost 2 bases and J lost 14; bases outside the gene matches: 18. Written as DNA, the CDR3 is TGTGCCAGCAGCCAAACACAGGGGGCCCTTGTCGGTATGGCTACCTTC. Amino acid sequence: CASSQTQGALVGMATF. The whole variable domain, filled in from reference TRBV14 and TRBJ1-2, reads EAGVTQFPSHSVIEKGQTVTLRCDPISGHDNLYWYRRVMGKEIKFLLHFVKESKQDESGMPNNRFLAERTGGTYSTLKVQPAELEDSGVYFCASSQTQGALVGMATFGSGTRLTVV.

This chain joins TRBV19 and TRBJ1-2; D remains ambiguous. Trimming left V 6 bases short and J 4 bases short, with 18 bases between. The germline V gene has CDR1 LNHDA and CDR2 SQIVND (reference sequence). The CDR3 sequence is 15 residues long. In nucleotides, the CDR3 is TGTGCCAGTAGGGAACCTAAACTCCAACTCTATGGCTACACCTTC. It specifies CASREPKLQLYGYTF.

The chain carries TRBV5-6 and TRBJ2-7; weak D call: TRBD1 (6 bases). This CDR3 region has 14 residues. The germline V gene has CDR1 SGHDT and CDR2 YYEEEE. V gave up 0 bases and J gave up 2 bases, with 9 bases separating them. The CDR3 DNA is TGTGCCAGCAGCTTGGGGAACAGGGCCTACGAGCAGTACTTC. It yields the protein CASSLGNRAYEQYF. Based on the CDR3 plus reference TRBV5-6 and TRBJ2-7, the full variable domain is DAGVTQSPTHLIKTRGQQVTLRCSPKSGHDTVSWYQQALGQGPQFIFQYYEEEERQRGNFPDRFSGHQFPNYSSELNVNALLLGDSALYLCASSLGNRAYEQYFGPGTRLTVT.

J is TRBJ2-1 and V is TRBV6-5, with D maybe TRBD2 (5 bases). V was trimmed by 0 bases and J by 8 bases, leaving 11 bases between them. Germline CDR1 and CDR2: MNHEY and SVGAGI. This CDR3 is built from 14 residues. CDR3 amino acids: CASSYSTGFDEQFF. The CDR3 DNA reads TGTGCCAGCAGTTACTCGACGGGGTTTGATGAGCAGTTCTTC.

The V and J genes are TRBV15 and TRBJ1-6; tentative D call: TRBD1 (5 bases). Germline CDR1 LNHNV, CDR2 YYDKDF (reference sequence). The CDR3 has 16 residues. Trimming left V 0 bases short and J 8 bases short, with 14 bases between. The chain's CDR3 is CATSRDLAGQDSPLHF. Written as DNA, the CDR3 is TGTGCCACCAGCAGAGATCTGGCGGGGCAGGATTCACCCCTCCACTTT.

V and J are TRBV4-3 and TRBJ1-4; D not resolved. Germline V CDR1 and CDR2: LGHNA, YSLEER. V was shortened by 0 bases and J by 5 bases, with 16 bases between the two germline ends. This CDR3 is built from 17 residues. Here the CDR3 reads CASSQESQAVLNEKLFF. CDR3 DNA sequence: TGCGCCAGCAGCCAAGAGTCCCAGGCAGTCTTAAATGAAAAACTGTTTTTT.

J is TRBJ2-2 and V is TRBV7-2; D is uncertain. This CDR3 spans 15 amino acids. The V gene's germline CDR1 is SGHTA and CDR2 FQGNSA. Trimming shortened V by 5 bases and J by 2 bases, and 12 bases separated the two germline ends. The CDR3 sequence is CASSPAGYNTGELFF. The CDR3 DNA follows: TGTGCCAGCAGCCCCGCCGGATACAACACCGGGGAGCTGTTTTTT.

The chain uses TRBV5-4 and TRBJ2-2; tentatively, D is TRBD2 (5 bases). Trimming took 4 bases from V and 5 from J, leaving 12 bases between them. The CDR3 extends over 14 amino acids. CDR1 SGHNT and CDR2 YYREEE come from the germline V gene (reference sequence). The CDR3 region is CASSPGLITGELFF. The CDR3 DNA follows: TGTGCCAGCAGCCCAGGACTCATTACCGGGGAGCTGTTTTTT.

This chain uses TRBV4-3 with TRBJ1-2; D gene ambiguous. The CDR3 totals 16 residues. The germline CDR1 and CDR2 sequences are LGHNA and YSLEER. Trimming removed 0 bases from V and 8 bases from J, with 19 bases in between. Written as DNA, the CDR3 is TGCGCCAGCAGCCAAGAAAATTCCGACCTGATGGAGGGCTACACCTTC. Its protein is CASSQENSDLMEGYTF.